Presented here are 11 T cell receptor beta chains from one specimen sequenced in a study of blood T cell repertoires in COVID-19 (dated by TCRdb to 2018 to 2020). Library preparation was by the immunoSEQ multiplex PCR assay. The table was pulled from immuneACCESS by TCRdb, which kept in-frame rearrangements only. Such tables lose some clones; where checked, under half of the loss comes from unresolved V genes, and the rest has no known cause. Present in this sample are about 200,000 clones, about nine tenths of which were seen just once. Of the sample, 1.2% is held by the ten largest clones. The sample comprised PBMCs or T cells enriched from blood (not recorded which). All receptors derive from a man aged 30 to 39 who had recovered from COVID-19.

The chain combines TRBV11-2 with TRBJ1-1; no clear D. Looked up from germline, CDR1 is SGHAT and CDR2 is FQNNGV. The CDR3 is 14 residues long. The V gene lost 4 bases and the J gene lost 3 bases, with 12 bases spanning the gap. The CDR3 spells CASSSLIGDTEAFF. DNA for the CDR3: TGTGCCAGCAGCTCCCTCATCGGGGACACTGAAGCTTTCTTT.

The chain recombines TRBV7-2 with TRBJ1-4; TRBD1 matches 7 bases. There are 15 residues in the CDR3. Germline V gene lookup returns CDR1 SGHTA and CDR2 FQGNSA. The junction had 4 bases not matched to a gene; V was cut back by 1 base and J by 5 bases. CDR3 sequence: CASSLESGGNEKLFF. For the CDR3, the DNA is TGTGCCAGCAGCTTAGAGTCAGGGGGGAATGAAAAACTGTTTTTT. Using reference TRBV7-2 and TRBJ1-4 for the parts outside the CDR3, the full variable domain is GAGVSQSPSNKVTEKGKDVELRCDPISGHTALYWYRQSLGQGLEFLIYFQGNSAPDKSGLPSDRFSAERTGGSVSTLTIQRTQQEDSAVYLCASSLESGGNEKLFFGSGTQLSVL.

The V gene is TRBV10-1, the J gene TRBJ2-7, with D uncertain. The CDR3 has 12 amino acids. V lost 3 bases, J lost 2 bases, and 5 bases lay in between. Germline lookup yields CDR1 WNHNN and CDR2 SYGVQD (reference sequence). CDR3 in DNA: TGCGCCAGCAGTGAAACAGCCTACGAGCAGTACTTC. Translating it yields CASSETAYEQYF.

V gene TRBV13 combines with J gene TRBJ2-7; TRBD2 is a possible D gene (6 bases). The CDR3 covers 15 residues. The germline V gene has CDR1 PRHDT and CDR2 FYEKMQ (reference sequence). Between the trimmed V and J ends, which lost 5 bases and 2 bases, there was a span of 16 bases. CDR3 DNA: TGTGCCAGCAGCCCCAGGCGGGGCCACCCCTACGAGCAGTACTTC. Its protein product is CASSPRRGHPYEQYF. The variable domain in full, completed from reference TRBV13 and TRBJ2-7, reads AAGVIQSPRHLIKEKRETATLKCYPIPRHDTVYWYQQGPGQDPQFLISFYEKMQSDKGSIPDRFSAQQFSDYHSELNMSSLELGDSALYFCASSPRRGHPYEQYFGPGTRLTVT.

This chain joins TRBV7-9 and TRBJ2-5; TRBD2 matches 12 bases. Germline lookup yields CDR1 SEHNR and CDR2 FQNEAQ (reference sequence). V dropped 5 bases and J dropped 2; count of bases not matched to a gene: 3. There are 15 residues in the CDR3. The CDR3 nucleotides read TGTGCCAGCAGCCTACTAGCGGGGGGACAAGAGACCCAGTACTTC. The encoded protein is CASSLLAGGQETQYF.

The V and J genes are TRBV10-3 and TRBJ1-3; no definite D call. V lost 0 bases, J lost 0 bases, and 6 bases lay in between. CDR3 length equals 15 residues. Per the germline V gene, CDR1 is ENHRY and CDR2 is SYGVKD. DNA of the CDR3: TGTGCCATCAGTGAGTCCTTGAGCTCTGGAAACACCATATATTTT. Protein product: CAISESLSSGNTIYF.

The chain joins TRBV10-3 to TRBJ2-7, with 11 bases identical to TRBD2. Germline assignment: CDR1 ENHRY and CDR2 SYGVKD. V lost 0 bases to trimming and J lost 4 bases; unmatched junction nucleotides: 11. This CDR3 has 18 amino acids. The CDR3 region is CAISESRRVAGGIYEQYF. The CDR3 bases are TGTGCCATCAGTGAGTCGAGGAGGGTAGCGGGAGGGATTTACGAGCAGTACTTC.

The V gene is TRBV28, the J gene TRBJ2-5, with 11 bases identical to TRBD2. J lost 2 bases, V lost 7 bases, and 9 bases had no gene match. The length of the CDR3 is 16 residues. CDR1 is MDHEN, CDR2 SYDVKM, per germline. CDR3 loop: CASKPRRLAGQETQYF. The CDR3 coding sequence is TGTGCCAGCAAACCACGACGACTAGCGGGGCAAGAGACCCAGTACTTC.

This chain joins TRBV19 and TRBJ1-3; D is unclear. The CDR3 totals 12 residues. V was clipped by 10 bases and J by 4 bases, with 11 bases between them. Germline CDR1 and CDR2: LNHDA and SQIVND (reference sequence). The CDR3 nucleotides are TGTGCCACCCGGTCGGTCGGAAACACCATATATTTT. Translation: CATRSVGNTIYF. The full variable domain, in which reference TRBV19 and TRBJ1-3 provide the parts outside the CDR3, is DGGITQSPKYLFRKEGQNVTLSCEQNLNHDAMYWYRQDPGQGLRLIYYSQIVNDFQKGDIAEGYSVSREKKESFPLTVTSAQKNPTAFYLCATRSVGNTIYFGEGSWLTVV.

V gene TRBV18 combines with J gene TRBJ1-5, with 9 nucleotides matching TRBD1. CDR1 and CDR2 (germline): KGHSH, LQKENI. V lost 1 base, J lost 6 bases, and 4 bases stayed unmatched. The CDR3 is 15 residues long. The CDR3 loop reads CASSPQTGGGQPQHF. CDR3 coding DNA: TGTGCCAGCTCACCACAGACAGGGGGAGGTCAGCCCCAGCATTTT.

The CDR3 nucleotides are TGTGCCTGGACCAAAATGGGGACTAGCCTTGCCGGGGAGCTGTTTTTT. It translates to CAWTKMGTSLAGELFF. The rearrangement uses TRBV30 and TRBJ2-2; 9 bases match TRBD2. Looked up from germline, CDR1 is GTSNPN and CDR2 is SVGIG (reference sequence). The CDR3 length is 16 residues. V was pared by 4 bases and J by 6 bases, with 12 bases of the junction left unmatched. Looking up the rest from reference TRBV30 and TRBJ2-2 gives the full variable domain: SQTIHQWPATLVQPVGSPLSLECTVEGTSNPNLYWYRQAAGRGLQLLFYSVGIGQISSEVPQNLSASRPQDRQFILSSKKLLLSDSGFYLCAWTKMGTSLAGELFFGEGSRLTVL.